This T cell receptor (beta chain) was identified in a study of T cell changes during pregnancy in multiple sclerosis. In this sample, this clone turned up a few times. The germline V and J ends were trimmed by 11 bases and 0 bases, with 14 bases remaining between them. This CDR3 region has 13 residues. The germline CDR1 and CDR2 sequences are SNHLY and FYNNEI. The repertoire was sequenced with immunoSEQ multiplex PCR; TCRdb's copy has only in-frame clones and lacks some. The sample carries some 60,000 clones, approximately 87% recorded once. The genes are TRBV2 and TRBJ2-7, with a weak D call TRBD1 (5 bases). This TCR was sampled from a human donor whose cells served as feeder cells for cultures in a pregnancy study. Sequencing used peripheral blood from another person, used as feeder cells. CDR3 bases: TGTGCCGGCCGCCTCGACAGCTCCTACGAGCAGTACTTC. It codes for CAGRLDSSYEQYF.